The 8 T cell receptor beta chains listed next were all sequenced from one sample in a study of T-cell reconstitution after alpha-beta-depleted transplantation in children (dated by TCRdb to the mid-2010s). The library was made by PCR. TCRdb shows the sequencer as Illumina HiSeq 2500. TCR library preparation used molecular barcoding, with unique molecular identifiers applied to normalize quantification of the TCRbeta repertoire. TCRdb reprocessing: public reads trimmed at Q25 with fastp, clones called with MiXCR, in-frame beta chains kept. Rows are combined by CDR3 protein, so each entry shows the most common genes and DNA. The sample profile shows about 980,000 distinct CDR3 sequences; less than 30% of them were found once. Jointly, the top ten make up over 25% of the sample. Sample treatment or condition, as interpreted from the label and publication: allogeneic hematopoietic cell transplantation with graft depleted of TCRalphabeta T cells and CD19 B cells.

Sequenced material: PBMCs, mostly from graft donor cells, taken 360 days after TCRalphabeta/CD19-depleted stem cell transplant. These receptors were taken from a boy less than two years old who had a stem cell transplant for SCID, so the T cells may come from the graft donor.

A few counts support this clonotype. The chain recombines TRBV5-5 with TRBJ2-2; D is undetermined. Trimming left V 0 bases short and J 10 bases short, with 10 bases between. The CDR3 totals 13 residues. CDR1 and CDR2 (germline): SGHKS, YYEKEE (reference sequence). The CDR3 protein is CASSLDVTEELFF. In nucleotides, the CDR3 is TGTGCCAGCAGCTTGGACGTGACGGAGGAGCTGTTTTTT.

This sequence joins TRBV20-1 and TRBJ2-6; perhaps D is TRBD1 or TRBD2 (5 bases each). The V and J ends lost 1 base and 0 bases respectively, with 10 bases between them. The CDR3 is made up of 16 amino acids. Germline V gene lookup returns CDR1 DFQATT and CDR2 SNEGSKA (reference sequence). The CDR3 protein is CSARGGPGSGANVLTF. In DNA, the CDR3 is TGCAGTGCTAGAGGGGGACCCGGCTCTGGGGCCAACGTCCTGACTTTC.

This clonotype was seen a handful of times. V is TRBV10-2 and J is TRBJ2-7; D tentatively fits TRBD1 or TRBD2 (5 bases each). CDR3 length: 14 amino acids. Germline CDR1 is WSHSY and CDR2 is SAAADI. Trimming took off 1 base at V and 4 bases at J, with 11 bases between the two ends. The CDR3 coding sequence is TGCGCCAGCAGTGAGTTTGAAGGGGAGTACGAGCAGTACTTC. Translated: CASSEFEGEYEQYF.

The rearrangement links TRBV12-3 or TRBV12-4 to TRBJ2-1; a weak D match, TRBD2 (6 bases). Between the trimmed V and J ends, which lost 7 bases and 6 bases, there was a span of 22 bases. This CDR3 region has 16 residues. The CDR3 DNA reads TGTGCCAGCATCGCGGGGTATCCTAAAGGCACCAATGAGCAGTTCTTC. This translates into CASIAGYPKGTNEQFF.

The chain recombines TRBV28 with TRBJ2-1; no firm D call. V lost 3 bases, J lost 0 bases, and 9 bases lay in between. CDR1 MDHEN and CDR2 SYDVKM come from the germline V gene. The CDR3 is made up of 15 amino acids. The CDR3 DNA sequence: TGTGCCAGCAGTTTTATCCGGAGCTCCTACAATGAGCAGTTCTTC. This codes for CASSFIRSSYNEQFF.

The chain combines TRBV6-1 with TRBJ2-1; D could derive from TRBD1 or TRBD2 (6 bases each). The V and J ends lost 6 bases and 10 bases respectively, with 22 bases between them. The CDR3 covers 15 residues. Germline CDR1 reads MNHNS; CDR2 reads SASEGT. The CDR3 sequence: CASSIRGPPGSEQFF. The DNA of the CDR3 is TGTGCCAGCAGCATCCGGGGGCCGCCCGGATCGGAGCAGTTCTTC.

This clonotype showed up just once. The rearrangement joins TRBV20-1 to TRBJ1-4; possibly TRBD1 for D (5 bases). Deletions cut 2 bases from V and 2 bases from J, with 15 bases between. This CDR3 is built from 16 residues. The germline CDR1 and CDR2 sequences are DFQATT and SNEGSKA (reference sequence). The DNA for the CDR3 is TGCAGTGCTAGACGCAGCGTGGGACCGACTAATGAAAAACTGTTTTTT. Translating gives CSARRSVGPTNEKLFF.

The genes are TRBV3-1 and TRBJ2-1, with 11 bases fitting TRBD2. Per the germline V gene, CDR1 is LGHDT and CDR2 is YNNKEL (reference sequence). V was pared by 4 bases and J by 4 bases, with 9 bases of the junction left unmatched. CDR3 length equals 17 residues. The CDR3 spells CASSLSPGTSGYNEQFF. CDR3 sequence (DNA): TGTGCCAGCAGCCTATCACCTGGGACTAGCGGATACAATGAGCAGTTCTTC.